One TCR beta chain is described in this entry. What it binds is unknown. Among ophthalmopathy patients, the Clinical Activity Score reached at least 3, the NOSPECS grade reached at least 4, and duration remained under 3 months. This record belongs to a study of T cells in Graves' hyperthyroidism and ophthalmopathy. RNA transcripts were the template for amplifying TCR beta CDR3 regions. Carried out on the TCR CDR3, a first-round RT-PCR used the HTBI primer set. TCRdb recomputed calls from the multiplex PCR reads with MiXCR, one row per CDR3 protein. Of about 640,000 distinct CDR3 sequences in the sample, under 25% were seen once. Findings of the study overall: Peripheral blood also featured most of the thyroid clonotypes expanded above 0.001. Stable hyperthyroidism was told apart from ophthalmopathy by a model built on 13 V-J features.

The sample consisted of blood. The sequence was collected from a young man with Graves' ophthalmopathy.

CDR3 in amino acids: CASSFASETGELFF. The DNA for the CDR3 is TGTGCCAGCAGCTTTGCTAGCGAGACCGGGGAGCTGTTTTTT. This chain uses TRBV7-2 with TRBJ2-2, with D possibly being TRBD2 (6 bases). The CDR3 runs 14 residues. Germline CDR1 is SGHTA and CDR2 is FQGNSA. Trimming pared 3 bases from V and 5 bases from J, leaving 10 bases between.